This passage covers 5 T cell receptor beta chains from one sample sequenced in a study of radiation and T cells in renal cell carcinoma. Profiled with immunoSEQ multiplex PCR; TCRdb holds only in-frame clones, not every one. The sample carries 100,000 to 150,000 clones, about four fifths recorded once. Sample time point: blood 2 weeks post-SBRT. The treatment here: 15 Gy SBRT to primary tumor, nephrectomy 4 weeks later. The sample was blood, taken from a patient whose treatment included radiotherapy and nephrectomy. These receptors all come from a man in his forties or fifties with renal cell carcinoma.

The V gene is TRBV11-1, the J gene TRBJ1-2, with D unclear. This CDR3 is built from 13 residues. Germline CDR1 SGHAT, CDR2 FQDESV (reference sequence). V was trimmed by 1 base and J by 7 bases, leaving 10 bases between them. The CDR3 spells CASSLGAGLGYTF. CDR3 sequence (DNA): TGTGCCAGCAGCTTAGGAGCCGGGCTTGGCTACACCTTC.

The sample holds many counts of this clone. V is TRBV20-1 and J is TRBJ1-4; no reliable D call. The CDR3 runs to 11 residues. Germline V gives CDR1 DFQATT, CDR2 SNEGSKA (reference sequence). V was clipped by 5 bases and J by 6 bases, with 7 bases between them. The CDR3 sequence: CSASRHEKLFF. CDR3 DNA: TGCAGTGCTTCTAGGCATGAAAAACTGTTTTTT.

The genes are TRBV28 and TRBJ1-4; D ambiguous. Deletions cut 1 base from V and 3 bases from J, with 9 bases between. The germline V gene has CDR1 MDHEN and CDR2 SYDVKM. CDR3 length: 15 amino acids. CDR3 region: CASSLLGQSNEKLFF. DNA for the CDR3: TGTGCCAGCAGTTTATTAGGGCAGTCTAATGAAAAACTGTTTTTT.

The rearrangement links TRBV9 to TRBJ2-5, with D tentatively TRBD1 (5 bases). The V end was cut by 7 bases, the J end by 1 base, with 11 bases between. Germline values: CDR1 SGDLS, CDR2 YYNGEE. CDR3 size: 13 residues. CDR3 protein: CASGARPQETQYF. Written as DNA, the CDR3 is TGTGCCAGCGGGGCCAGGCCCCAAGAGACCCAGTACTTC. The full variable domain, completed using reference TRBV9 and TRBJ2-5, is DSGVTQTPKHLITATGQRVTLRCSPRSGDLSVYWYQQSLDQGLQFLIQYYNGEERAKGNILERFSAQQFPDLHSELNLSSLELGDSALYFCASGARPQETQYFGPGTRLLVL.

The chain joins TRBV19 to TRBJ2-7, with D maybe TRBD1 (5 bases). This CDR3 is built from 15 residues. Germline V gene sequence: CDR1 LNHDA, CDR2 SQIVND (reference sequence). The V gene lost 3 bases and the J gene lost 1 base, with 13 bases spanning the gap. The CDR3 sequence is CASSIQGGQSYEQYF. CDR3 nucleotides: TGTGCCAGTAGTATTCAGGGTGGTCAGTCCTACGAGCAGTACTTC.